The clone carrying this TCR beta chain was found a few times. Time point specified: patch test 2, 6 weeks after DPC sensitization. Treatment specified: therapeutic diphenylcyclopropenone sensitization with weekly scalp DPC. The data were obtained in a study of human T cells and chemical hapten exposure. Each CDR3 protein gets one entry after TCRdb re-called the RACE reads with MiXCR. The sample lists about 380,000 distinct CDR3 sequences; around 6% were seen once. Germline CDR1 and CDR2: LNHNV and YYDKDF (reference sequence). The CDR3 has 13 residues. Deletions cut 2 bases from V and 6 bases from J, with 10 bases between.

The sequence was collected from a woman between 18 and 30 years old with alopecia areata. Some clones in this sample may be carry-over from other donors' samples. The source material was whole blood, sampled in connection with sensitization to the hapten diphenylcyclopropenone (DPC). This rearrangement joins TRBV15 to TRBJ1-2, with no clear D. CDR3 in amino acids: CATSRPPVDGYTF. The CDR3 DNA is TGTGCCACCAGCAGACCTCCTGTTGATGGCTACACCTTC.